This T cell receptor (beta chain) appears in the sequencing data of a study of T cell responses to AZD1222 COVID-19 vaccine. Produced via immunoSEQ multiplex PCR; TCRdb's table is partial and in-frame only. This table holds roughly 110,000 clones, about nine tenths found once. In the case of this clone: The antigen is undetermined.

Study-wide results and caveats: Nearly half of spike-specific TCRs reportedly target variant regions that are unmutated in the B.1.351 and B.1.1.7 variants. Of the AZD1222 recipients, only 5 or 6 were seropositive at baseline. Vaccine-associated CD4 TCRs spanned spike, dominant at 160-218 and 743-854. White British ancestry dominated among donors, who included more females, and clonal diversity was possibly underestimated.

Germline CDR1 is KGHDR and CDR2 is SFDVKD. This CDR3 contains 16 residues. V shed 3 bases, J shed 8 bases, and the junction held 5 bases outside the gene matches. The sequencing here drew on peripheral blood, taken on day 0 of AZD1222 vaccination. The sequence derives from an adult in good health. This chain uses TRBV24-1 with TRBJ2-1, with TRBD2 identical over 14 bases. The CDR3 nucleotides are TGTGCCACCAGTGATCCGACTAGCGGGAGGGCCCATGAGCAGTTCTTC. It specifies CATSDPTSGRAHEQFF.